This is a list of T cell receptor beta chains from one sample in a study of shared clonotypes between healthy human individuals. Produced via immunoSEQ multiplex PCR; TCRdb's table is partial and in-frame only. The sample contains hundreds of thousands of clones, more than 95% of which appear only once. The specimen was naive CD4+ T cells sorted from blood. The receptors were sampled from a woman aged 25 to 39 in good health. The CDR3 runs from the conserved cysteine through the conserved F or W. D genes are given only for firm matches. A row's size may be missing; if present it is once, few, many or a size class.

14	TRBV2	NA	NA	TRBJ1-5	CASSEVGGGQPQHF	TGTGCCAGCAGTGAGGTTGGGGGTGGGCAGCCCCAGCATTTT
12	TRBV6-6	TRBD2	NA	TRBJ2-5	CASSTKGEGPHF	TGTGCCAGCAGCACCAAAGGGGAGGGGCCCCACTTC
16	TRBV19	TRBD1	NA	TRBJ2-7	CASSMMAGQGAYEQYF	TGTGCCAGTAGTATGATGGCGGGACAGGGGGCCTACGAGCAGTACTTC
15	TRBV19	TRBD1	NA	TRBJ2-3	CASSIGTGGKDTQYF	TGTGCCAGTAGTATAGGGACAGGGGGCAAGGATACGCAGTATTTT
13	TRBV27	NA	NA	TRBJ1-5	CASSLSWHQPQHF	TGTGCCAGCAGTTTATCGTGGCATCAGCCCCAGCATTTT
15	TRBV5-4	TRBD2	NA	TRBJ2-1	CASSLKLAVINEQFF	TGTGCCAGCAGCTTGAAACTAGCGGTTATCAATGAGCAGTTCTTC
15	TRBV28	NA	NA	TRBJ2-7	CASYLGGGNMNEQYF	TGTGCCAGCTACCTCGGTGGCGGGAACATGAACGAGCAGTACTTC
14	TRBV7-9	NA	NA	TRBJ2-7	CASSLALRAYEQYF	TGTGCCAGCAGCCTCGCGTTGAGGGCCTACGAGCAGTACTTC
12	TRBV5-6	NA	NA	TRBJ1-1	CASSLDMGGAFF	TGTGCCAGCAGCTTGGACATGGGGGGAGCTTTCTTT
17	TRBV28	TRBD2	NA	TRBJ2-7	CASSRTRGLVGSHEQYF	TGTGCCAGCAGCCGAACCCGTGGACTAGTAGGGTCACACGAGCAGTACTTC
14	TRBV6-1	TRBD1	once	TRBJ2-3	CASFTGGVRDTQYF	TGTGCCAGTTTTACAGGGGGCGTTAGGGATACGCAGTATTTT
16	TRBV2	NA	NA	TRBJ1-1	CASALQGHHLETEAFF	TGTGCCAGCGCCCTCCAGGGACACCACTTAGAAACTGAAGCTTTCTTT
13	TRBV11-3	NA	NA	TRBJ2-5	CASSLVAAETQYF	TGTGCCAGCAGCTTAGTGGCCGCGGAGACCCAGTACTTC
13	TRBV18	TRBD1	NA	TRBJ2-3	CASSTGGPDTQYF	TGTGCCAGCTCCACAGGGGGCCCGGATACGCAGTATTTT
16	TRBV7-9	TRBD1	NA	TRBJ2-3	CASSDGTGPSTDTQYF	TGTGCCAGCAGCGACGGGACAGGGCCTAGCACAGATACGCAGTATTTT
17	TRBV5-8	TRBD2	NA	TRBJ2-3	CASSSGLAGQGTDTQYF	TGTGCCAGCAGTTCCGGACTAGCGGGCCAGGGCACAGATACGCAGTATTTT
18	TRBV19	TRBD2	NA	TRBJ2-6	CASSMPGLAATGANVLTF	TGTGCCAGTAGTATGCCGGGACTAGCGGCGACTGGGGCCAACGTCCTGACTTTC
12	TRBV7-8	NA	NA	TRBJ1-4	CASSLNREKLFF	TGTGCCAGCAGCTTGAACAGGGAAAAACTGTTTTTT
13	TRBV2	NA	once	TRBJ2-2	CASSLESSGELFF	TGTGCCAGCAGCCTCGAATCTTCCGGGGAGCTGTTTTTT
14	TRBV9	NA	NA	TRBJ1-3	CASSVAQIGNTIYF	TGTGCCAGCAGCGTCGCACAGATTGGAAACACCATATATTTT
15	TRBV11-2	NA	NA	TRBJ2-1	CASSTYSGASNEQFF	TGTGCCAGCAGCACCTATTCCGGGGCCAGCAATGAGCAGTTCTTC
15	TRBV28	NA	NA	TRBJ2-1	CASSLWTQKRGEQFF	TGTGCCAGCAGTTTATGGACCCAAAAACGGGGTGAGCAGTTCTTC
17	TRBV9	TRBD2	NA	TRBJ2-5	CASSVGLAGGSQETQYF	TGTGCCAGCAGCGTAGGTCTGGCGGGAGGGTCCCAAGAGACCCAGTACTTC
15	TRBV6-5	TRBD1	NA	TRBJ2-5	CASSLPGQGAETQYF	TGTGCCAGCAGTTTACCGGGACAGGGGGCCGAGACCCAGTACTTC
14	TRBV28	NA	NA	TRBJ2-5	CASSWGLAGETQYF	TGTGCCAGCAGTTGGGGGCTGGCGGGAGAGACCCAGTACTTC
14	TRBV19	TRBD1	NA	TRBJ1-2	CASSMSFRGDGYTF	TGTGCCAGTAGTATGTCGTTCAGGGGGGATGGCTACACCTTC
15	TRBV19	NA	NA	TRBJ1-5	CASSTYRTTIQPQHF	TGTGCCAGTAGTACCTACCGGACCACAATTCAGCCCCAGCATTTT
16	TRBV11-2	TRBD2	once	TRBJ2-5	CASSVSRASGERAQYF	TGTGCCAGCAGCGTTAGTAGGGCTAGCGGGGAGAGGGCGCAGTACTTC
17	TRBV28	TRBD2	NA	TRBJ2-1	CASSNISGRRSYNEQFF	TGTGCCAGCAGCAATATTAGCGGGAGGAGATCCTACAATGAGCAGTTCTTC
15	TRBV7-6	NA	NA	TRBJ1-3	CASSLDQGGENTIYF	TGTGCCAGCAGCTTAGACCAGGGTGGAGAAAACACCATATATTTT
15	TRBV6-6	NA	NA	TRBJ2-7	CASSYGRIGVYEQYF	TGTGCCAGCAGTTACGGGCGGATTGGGGTTTACGAGCAGTACTTC
16	TRBV9	TRBD2	once	TRBJ2-1	CASSVEREGSYNEQFF	TGTGCCAGCAGCGTGGAGCGGGAGGGCTCCTACAATGAGCAGTTCTTC
14	TRBV29-1	NA	NA	TRBJ1-1	CSVDPPGARTEAFF	TGCAGCGTTGACCCGCCAGGGGCCCGCACTGAAGCTTTCTTT
15	TRBV18	NA	NA	TRBJ2-6	CASSPMDSGANVLTF	TGTGCCAGCTCACCCATGGACTCTGGGGCCAACGTCCTGACTTTC
15	TRBV28	NA	NA	TRBJ1-5	CASSFGSGSNQPQHF	TGTGCCAGCAGTTTCGGGTCAGGGTCGAATCAGCCCCAGCATTTT
12	TRBV14	NA	NA	TRBJ2-4	CASSQERGVPYF	TGTGCCAGCAGCCAAGAACGAGGGGTTCCGTACTTC
12	TRBV2	NA	NA	TRBJ2-5	CASSLLPETQYF	TGTGCCAGCTCCCTACTCCCGGAGACCCAGTACTTC